This T cell receptor beta chain was sequenced for a study of persistence of HIV-infected CD4 T cells. The germline V gene encodes CDR1 PRHDT and CDR2 FYEKMQ (reference sequence). The CDR3 is 14 residues long. The V and J ends lost 6 bases and 2 bases, in that order; junction bases with no gene match: 3. To note about this clone: Its antigen is as yet unknown.

Cells were stimulated with overlapping HIV-1 Gag 15-mer peptides. Sorted nonresponding memory CD4+ T cells were CD40L-negative, CD69-negative, CD45RO-high. This was the immunoSEQ version 4 assay in survey mode. Assay: immunoSEQ multiplex PCR; the TCRdb copy retains only in-frame clones and omits some. The sample lists about 35,000 clones, under 90% occurring once. V is TRBV13 and J is TRBJ1-5, with 8 bases matching TRBD1. The sequences come from cultured CD4+ T cells from PBMCs, collected from a patient who received antiretroviral therapy. This TCR was recovered from an adult with HIV. The donor label of this sample is uncertain. DNA for the CDR3: TGTGCCAGCAGTCAACAGGGGGGCAATCAGCCCCAGCATTTT. Translated: CASSQQGGNQPQHF.